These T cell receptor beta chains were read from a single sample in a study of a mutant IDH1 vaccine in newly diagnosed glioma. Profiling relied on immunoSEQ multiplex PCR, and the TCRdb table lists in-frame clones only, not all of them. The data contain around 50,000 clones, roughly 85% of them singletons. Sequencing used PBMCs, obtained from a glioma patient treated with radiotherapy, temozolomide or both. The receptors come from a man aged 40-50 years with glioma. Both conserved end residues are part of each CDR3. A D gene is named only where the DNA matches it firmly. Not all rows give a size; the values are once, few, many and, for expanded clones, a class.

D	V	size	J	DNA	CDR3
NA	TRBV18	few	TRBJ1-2	TGTGCCAGCTCACCAGCCAGGGTCAACTATGGCTACACCTTC	CASSPARVNYGYTF
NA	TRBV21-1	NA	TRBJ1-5	TGTGCCAGCAGCAAACGACAGTCAGATCAGCCCCAGCATTTT	CASSKRQSDQPQHF
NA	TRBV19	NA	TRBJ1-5	TGTGCCAGTACTACCAGCAATCAGCCCCAGCATTTT	CASTTSNQPQHF
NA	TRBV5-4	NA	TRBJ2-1	TGTGCCAGCAGCCCCCAGAACAATGAGCAGTTCTTC	CASSPQNNEQFF
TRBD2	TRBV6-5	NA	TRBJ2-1	TGTGCCAGCAGTCCTAGCGGGACGGGGGGTGAGCAGTTCTTC	CASSPSGTGGEQFF
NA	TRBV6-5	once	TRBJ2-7	TGTGCCAGCAGTTACTCGTATACTACCTCCTACGAGCAGTACTTC	CASSYSYTTSYEQYF
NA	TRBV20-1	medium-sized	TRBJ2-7	TGCAGTGCTAGACGGGACGAGCAGTACTTC	CSARRDEQYF
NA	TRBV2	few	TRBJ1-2	TGTGCCAGCAGGGACCCGGGAGGGGACCGGAGCTATGGCTACACCTTC	CASRDPGGDRSYGYTF
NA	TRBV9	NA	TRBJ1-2	TGTGCCAGCAGCGTAGCCCCCGGGAACTATGGCTACACCTTC	CASSVAPGNYGYTF
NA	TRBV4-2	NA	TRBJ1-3	TGTGCCAGCAGCCAAGCGGGTGGAAACACCATATATTTT	CASSQAGGNTIYF
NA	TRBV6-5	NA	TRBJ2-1	TGTGCCAGCACAACCTACGGGACTCACAATGAGCAGTTCTTC	CASTTYGTHNEQFF
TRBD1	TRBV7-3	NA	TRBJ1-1	TGTGCCAGCAGCTTAACGGGCCGGGACAGGGCTCCCGAAGCTTTCTTT	CASSLTGRDRAPEAFF
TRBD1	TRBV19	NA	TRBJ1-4	TGTGCCAGCGGACCGGGACAGGAAAATGAAAAACTGTTTTTT	CASGPGQENEKLFF
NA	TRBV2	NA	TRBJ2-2	TGTGCCAGCAGTGAAGCGTTCTCGGGGGAGCTGTTTTTT	CASSEAFSGELFF
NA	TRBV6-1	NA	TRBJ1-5	TGTGCCAGCAGTAGAAAGTATCAGCCCCAGCATTTT	CASSRKYQPQHF
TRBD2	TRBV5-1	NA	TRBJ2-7	TGCGCCAGCAGCTTGGACCCTAGCGGGAGTTTCGAGCAGTACTTC	CASSLDPSGSFEQYF
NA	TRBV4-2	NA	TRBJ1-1	TGTGCCAGCAGCATATGGGGCCCCTCTCTTCGGCCTGAAGCTTTCTTT	CASSIWGPSLRPEAFF
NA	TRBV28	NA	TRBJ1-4	TGTGCCAGCAGTTTCGCAGGGAGGGATGAAAAACTGTTTTTT	CASSFAGRDEKLFF
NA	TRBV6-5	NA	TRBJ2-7	TGTGCCAGCAGTTACGGAGGGCCCAGCGGCGAGCAGTACTTC	CASSYGGPSGEQYF
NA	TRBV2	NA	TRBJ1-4	TGTGCCAGCAGTGAATCAGGGTGGTCTGAAAAACTGTTTTTT	CASSESGWSEKLFF
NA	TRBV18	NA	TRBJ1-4	TGTGCCAGCTCACCGAGGGACATTCAGGGGGAAAAACTGTTTTTT	CASSPRDIQGEKLFF
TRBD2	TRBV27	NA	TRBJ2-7	TGTGCCAGCAGTCCACTGGGACTAGCGGGAGTAGTTAGTTACGAGCAGTACTTC	CASSPLGLAGVVSYEQYF
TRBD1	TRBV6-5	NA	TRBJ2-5	TGTGCCAGCAGTTACGGAGGCCAGGGGGCAGAGACCCAGTACTTC	CASSYGGQGAETQYF
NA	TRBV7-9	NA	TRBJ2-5	TGTGCCAGCAGCTTCCGGTATCCAGTCCGGGCGGGTGAGACCCAGTACTTC	CASSFRYPVRAGETQYF
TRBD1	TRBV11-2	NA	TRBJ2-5	TGTGCCAGCAGCTTAAGGGGGCCGGGCCAAGAGACCCAGTACTTC	CASSLRGPGQETQYF
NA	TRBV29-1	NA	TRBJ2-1	TGCAGCGCACTAGGTCCCTACAATGAGCAGTTCTTC	CSALGPYNEQFF
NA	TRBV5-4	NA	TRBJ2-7	TGTGCCAGCAGCCCCGACTCCTACGAGCAGTACTTC	CASSPDSYEQYF
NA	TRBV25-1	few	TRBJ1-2	TGTGCCAGCAGTGATAACCTGGGTTCTTACTATGGCTACACCTTC	CASSDNLGSYYGYTF
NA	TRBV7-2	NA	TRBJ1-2	TGTGCCAGCAGCCCAGGGGTCTCGCAGCGCTACACCTTC	CASSPGVSQRYTF
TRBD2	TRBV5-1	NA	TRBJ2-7	TGCGCCAGCAGCTTGGAGGCCAGCGGGGCGAGCTCCTACGAGCAGTACTTC	CASSLEASGASSYEQYF
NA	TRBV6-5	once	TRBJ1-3	TGTGCCAGCAGGTTGTTCCGGGACTCTGGAAACACCATATATTTT	CASRLFRDSGNTIYF
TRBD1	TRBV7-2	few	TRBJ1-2	TGTGCCAGCAGCCTCGTTAGGGGGCTTGGTAACAACTATGGCTACACCTTC	CASSLVRGLGNNYGYTF
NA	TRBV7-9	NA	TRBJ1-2	TGTGCCAGCAGCCTCGGCAGGGATGGCTACACCTTC	CASSLGRDGYTF
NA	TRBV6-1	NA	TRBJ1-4	TGTGCCAGCAGTGGGCCGAATTCCGAAAAACTGTTTTTT	CASSGPNSEKLFF
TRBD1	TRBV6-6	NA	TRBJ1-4	TGTGCCAGCAGTTACCAGACGGACAGGGAAAAACTGTTTTTT	CASSYQTDREKLFF
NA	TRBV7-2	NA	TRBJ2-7	TGTGCCAGCAGCGCATCCGGGACTCCTTACGAGCAGTACTTC	CASSASGTPYEQYF
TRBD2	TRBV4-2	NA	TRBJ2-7	TGTGCCAGCAGCCAAGCAGCTGCTAGCGGAAGCTCCTACGAGCAGTACTTC	CASSQAAASGSSYEQYF
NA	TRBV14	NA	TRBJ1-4	TGTGCCAGCAGCCAAGAGGGGGCCATTCTTAATGAAAAACTGTTTTTT	CASSQEGAILNEKLFF
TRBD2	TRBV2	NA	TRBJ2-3	TGTGCCAGCAGTTCTAGCGGAGATACGCAGTATTTT	CASSSSGDTQYF
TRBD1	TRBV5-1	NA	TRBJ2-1	TGCGCCAGCAGCTTGGCCGGACAGGGGTCCTACAATGAGCAGTTCTTC	CASSLAGQGSYNEQFF
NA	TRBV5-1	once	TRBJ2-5	TGCGCCAGCAGCCCCGAAGGCGGTCGACAAGAGACCCAGTACTTC	CASSPEGGRQETQYF
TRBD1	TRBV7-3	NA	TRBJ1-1	TGTGCCAGCAGCTCGACAGGGGGCAATTCTATAGCTTTCTTT	CASSSTGGNSIAFF
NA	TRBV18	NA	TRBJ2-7	TGTGCCAGCTCACTTTCGAGCGGCTACTCCTACGAGCAGTACTTC	CASSLSSGYSYEQYF
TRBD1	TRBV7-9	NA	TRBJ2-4	TGTGCCAGCAGCCCCCTACAGGGGACCTTAGCCAAAAACATTCAGTACTTC	CASSPLQGTLAKNIQYF
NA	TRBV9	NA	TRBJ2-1	TGTGCCAGCAGTCAAGTAGACGGGGGAATGGCCTACAATGAGCAGTTCTTC	CASSQVDGGMAYNEQFF
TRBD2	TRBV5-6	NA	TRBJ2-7	TGTGCCAGCAGCTTCGGCGGGGGGGCAGTCTTGGAGCAGTACTTC	CASSFGGGAVLEQYF
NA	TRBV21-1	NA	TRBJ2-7	TGTGCCAGCAGCAAGTTAGAGAGGGAGAGCTCCTACGAGCAGTACTTC	CASSKLERESSYEQYF
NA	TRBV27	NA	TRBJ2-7	TGTGCCAGCAGTTTAGCAGAAAGCTCCTACGAGCAGTACTTC	CASSLAESSYEQYF
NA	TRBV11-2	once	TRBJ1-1	TGTGCCAGCAGCACAGAGCGGTACACTGAAGCTTTCTTT	CASSTERYTEAFF
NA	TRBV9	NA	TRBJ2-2	TGTGCCAGCAGCGTAGATCCAGAGCCCAGGGGAAACACCGGGGAGCTGTTTTTT	CASSVDPEPRGNTGELFF
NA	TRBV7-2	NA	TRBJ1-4	TGTGCCAGCAGCCCGCATACAACTAATGAAAAACTGTTTTTT	CASSPHTTNEKLFF
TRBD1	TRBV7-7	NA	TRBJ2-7	TGTGCTAGCAGCTTGGGGACAGCCTACGAGCAGTACTTC	CASSLGTAYEQYF
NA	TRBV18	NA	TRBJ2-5	TGTGCCAGCTCACCACAGGTGGAGGAGACCCAGTACTTC	CASSPQVEETQYF
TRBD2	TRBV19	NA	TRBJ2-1	TGTGCCAGTAGTATAGGAGCAGTGGGAGGGTACAATGAGCAGTTCTTC	CASSIGAVGGYNEQFF
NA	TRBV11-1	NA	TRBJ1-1	TGTGCCAGCAGCTTGCAGGGGCCGAACACTGAAGCTTTCTTT	CASSLQGPNTEAFF
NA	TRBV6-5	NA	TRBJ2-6	TGTGCCAGCAGTTACCGACGGACAGAGCCCAGGGTCCTGACTTTC	CASSYRRTEPRVLTF
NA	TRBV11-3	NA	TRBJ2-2	TGTGCCAGCAGTGTAGGCGCATACACCGGGGAGCTGTTTTTT	CASSVGAYTGELFF
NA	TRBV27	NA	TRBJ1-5	TGTGCCACCCGCGCCGGAAGCCAGCCCCAGCATTTT	CATRAGSQPQHF